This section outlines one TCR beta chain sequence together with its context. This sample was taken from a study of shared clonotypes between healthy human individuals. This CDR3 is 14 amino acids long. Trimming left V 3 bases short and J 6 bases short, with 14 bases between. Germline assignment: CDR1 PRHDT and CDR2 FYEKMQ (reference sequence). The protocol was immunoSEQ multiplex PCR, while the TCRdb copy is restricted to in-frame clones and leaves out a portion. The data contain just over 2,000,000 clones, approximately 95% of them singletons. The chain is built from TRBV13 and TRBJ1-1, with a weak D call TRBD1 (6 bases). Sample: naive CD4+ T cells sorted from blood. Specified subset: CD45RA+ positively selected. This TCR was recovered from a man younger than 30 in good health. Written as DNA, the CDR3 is TGTGCCAGCAGCTTTAGGACAGCCAAGCCTGAAGCTTTCTTT. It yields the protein CASSFRTAKPEAFF.